This record looks at one T cell receptor (beta chain) sequence and its context. V lost 3 bases, J lost 9 bases, and 12 bases lay in between. Germline V gene data show CDR1 as KGHSH and CDR2 as LQKENI. The CDR3 extends over 13 amino acids. The data stem from a study of blood T cell repertoires in COVID-19. Turning to the study itself: Sample material is recorded as cDNA or gDNA derived from T cells, B-cell-depleted T cells, or PBMCs.

Under the authors' procedure: Quantification of nucleated cells was approximated via reference gene primer amplification. Generated by immunoSEQ multiplex PCR, the TCRdb table keeps only in-frame clones and is missing some. Clonal size and the V and J genes are those of that table, whereas D and trimming came from the DNA. This table holds roughly 150,000 clones, more than 70% found once. The sequence came from a man in his 60s with acute or convalescent COVID-19. Sequences were obtained from peripheral blood. V gene TRBV18 combines with J gene TRBJ1-5, with unresolved D. The CDR3 nucleotides read TGTGCCAGCTCACCTGGGCTTAGGCCGCCCCAGCATTTT. Amino acids: CASSPGLRPPQHF.